Below are 22 T cell receptor beta chains sequenced from a single sample in a study of early T cells in non-severe SARS-CoV-2 infection. TCRdb passed the 5' RACE reads through MiXCR, listing each CDR3 protein once. The table has more than 25,000 distinct CDR3 sequences, roughly 5.4% seen once. Sequencing input: whole blood. The source of these receptors is an adult who was a healthcare worker with PCR-confirmed SARS-CoV-2 infection or an uninfected control (not recorded which).

This clonotype was found many times. The genes are TRBV7-9 and TRBJ2-1; D gene uncertain. Germline CDR1 SEHNR, CDR2 FQNEAQ (reference sequence). The V and J ends lost 5 bases and 9 bases respectively, with 17 bases between them. The CDR3 length is 14 residues. The CDR3 DNA follows: TGTGCCAGCAGCCACGAAGACGCAGTAGGTGAGCAGTTCTTC. It encodes CASSHEDAVGEQFF.

This clonotype was observed many times. The chain carries TRBV9 and TRBJ2-1, with D possibly being TRBD1 (5 bases). The CDR3 is 14 residues long. Germline V CDR1 and CDR2: SGDLS, YYNGEE. V was clipped by 0 bases and J by 6 bases, with 10 bases between them. The CDR3 spells CASSVANRINEQFF. The CDR3 DNA sequence: TGTGCCAGCAGCGTAGCGAACAGGATCAATGAGCAGTTCTTC.

There are many counts of this clonotype. The V and J genes are TRBV5-1 and TRBJ2-2, with 7 nucleotides matching TRBD2. V shed 1 base and J 6 bases; nucleotides not matched to a gene: 15. Germline CDR1 reads SGHRS; CDR2 reads YFSETQ. The CDR3 extends over 18 amino acids. CDR3 residues: CASSLRGSGGKSPGELFF. Written as DNA, the CDR3 is TGCGCCAGCAGCTTGCGGGGCTCCGGGGGGAAATCGCCCGGGGAGCTGTTTTTT.

To note about this clonotype: A junction boundary mismatches the germline segment, possibly from a read error. The chain employs TRBV18 and TRBJ1-6; 11 nucleotides match TRBD1. The CDR3 is made up of 14 amino acids. Germline values: CDR1 KGHSH, CDR2 LQKENI. The CDR3 loop reads CVSSPGQGGSPLHF. In DNA form, the CDR3 reads TGTGTCAGCTCACCGGGACAGGGGGGCTCACCCCTCCACTTT. Full variable domain (missing parts from reference TRBV18 and TRBJ1-6): NAGVMQNPRHLVRRRGQEARLRCSPMKGHSHVYWYRQLPEEGLKFMVYLQKENIIDESGMPKERFSAEFPKEGPSILRIQQVVRGDSAAYFCVSSPGQGGSPLHFGNGTRLTVT.

This clonotype is categorized as medium-sized (0.01 to 0.1%). The chain recombines TRBV5-6 with TRBJ2-3; the match to TRBD2 covers 9 bases. Losses at the gene ends were 0 bases for V and 4 bases for J; bases not matched to a gene: 9. CDR3 length: 17 amino acids. The germline CDR1 and CDR2 sequences are SGHDT and YYEEEE. Written as DNA, the CDR3 is TGTGCCAGCAGCTTGGCCAGGCGGGAGGGCCGGGCAGATACGCAGTATTTT. It specifies CASSLARREGRADTQYF.

This chain joins TRBV29-1 and TRBJ1-2; the match to TRBD1 covers 12 bases. Germline lookup yields CDR1 SQVTM and CDR2 ANQGSEA. CDR3 length: 15 residues. Unmatched junction bases numbered 7, after V lost 5 bases and J lost 3 bases. The CDR3 region is CSVFGTGGAHYGYTF. CDR3 coding DNA: TGCAGCGTTTTTGGGACAGGGGGCGCACACTATGGCTACACCTTC. Looking up the rest from reference TRBV29-1 and TRBJ1-2 gives the full variable domain: SAVISQKPSRDICQRGTSLTIQCQVDSQVTMMFWYRQQPGQSLTLIATANQGSEATYESGFVIDKFPISRPNLTFSTLTVSNMSPEDSSIYLCSVFGTGGAHYGYTFGSGTRLTVV.

This clonotype was picked up a small number of times. The rearrangement links TRBV20-1 to TRBJ2-7; the D gene could be TRBD1 or TRBD2 (6 bases each). This CDR3 comprises 13 residues. Between the trimmed V and J ends, which lost 3 bases and 3 bases, there was a span of 12 bases. Germline V gives CDR1 DFQATT, CDR2 SNEGSKA (reference sequence). CDR3 nucleotide sequence: TGCAGTGCTAGCGGGGGCCTTTACTACGAGCAGTACTTC. Protein: CSASGGLYYEQYF.

V is TRBV2 and J is TRBJ2-3; no firm D call. The V and J ends lost 7 bases and 0 bases respectively, with 8 bases between them. This CDR3 region has 13 residues. CDR1 and CDR2 (germline): SNHLY, FYNNEI. The CDR3 loop reads CASMSTSTDTQYF. Written as DNA, the CDR3 is TGTGCCAGCATGTCCACTAGCACAGATACGCAGTATTTT.

This clonotype was seen repeatedly, ten times or more. The genes are TRBV11-2 and TRBJ2-7; D remains unclear. Looked up from germline, CDR1 is SGHAT and CDR2 is FQNNGV. The V end was cut by 4 bases, the J end by 4 bases, with 14 bases between. The CDR3 runs 14 residues. In DNA form, the CDR3 reads TGTGCCAGCAGCTCCCTGACGAGACCATACGAGCAGTACTTC. This gives the protein CASSSLTRPYEQYF.

Many counts were recorded for this clonotype. V is TRBV5-4 and J is TRBJ2-1; possibly TRBD2 for D (6 bases). V dropped 2 bases and J dropped 7 bases, with 16 bases sitting between them. This CDR3 is 15 amino acids long. Germline CDR1 and CDR2: SGHNT and YYREEE (reference sequence). In nucleotides, the CDR3 is TGTGCCAGCAGCTTACGGGAGTCCTTGGGGAATGAGCAGTTCTTC. As protein: CASSLRESLGNEQFF.

This clonotype came up many times. V is TRBV20-1 and J is TRBJ1-2; D ambiguous. The CDR3 runs 15 residues. The germline V gene has CDR1 DFQATT and CDR2 SNEGSKA (reference sequence). V lost 2 bases and J lost 4, with 17 bases in between. CDR3 sequence reads: CSARRMGVGGYGYTF. The CDR3 nucleotides read TGCAGTGCTAGACGCATGGGTGTGGGAGGCTATGGCTACACCTTC.

This clonotype was picked up a small number of times. The J gene is TRBJ2-7, the V gene TRBV28; 10 positions match TRBD2. The CDR3 runs 16 residues. The germline CDR1 and CDR2 sequences are MDHEN and SYDVKM. J lost 2 bases, V lost 7 bases, and 11 bases had no gene match. CDR3 nucleotide sequence: TGTGCCAGCATCCCCTTGCGACTAGCGGGCCCCTACGAGCAGTACTTC. It codes for CASIPLRLAGPYEQYF. The entire variable domain, with the rest obtained from reference TRBV28 and TRBJ2-7, is as follows: DVKVTQSSRYLVKRTGEKVFLECVQDMDHENMFWYRQDPGLGLRLIYFSYDVKMKEKGDIPEGYSVSREKKERFSLILESASTNQTSMYLCASIPLRLAGPYEQYFGPGTRLTVT.

This clonotype has a count of ten or more. The rearrangement uses TRBV12-3 or TRBV12-4 and TRBJ1-1; no reliable D call. V lost 3 bases and J lost 3, with 8 bases in between. The CDR3 spans 13 residues. The CDR3 sequence: CASSLEQYTEAFF. DNA for the CDR3: TGTGCCAGCAGTTTGGAACAGTACACTGAAGCTTTCTTT.

The sample holds many counts of this clonotype. The CDR3 DNA follows: TGCGCCAGCAGCTTGGCCGGGACCCTGAACACTGAAGCTTTCTTT. Translating it yields CASSLAGTLNTEAFF. The chain links TRBV5-1 to TRBJ1-1; D is possibly TRBD1 (5 bases). V was cut by 0 bases and J by 0 bases, with 9 bases left in between. Germline V gene lookup returns CDR1 SGHRS and CDR2 YFSETQ. CDR3 size: 15 residues.

The chain uses TRBV27 and TRBJ1-1; D gene uncertain. The CDR3 spans 14 residues. The V and J ends lost 3 bases and 0 bases respectively, with 8 bases between them. Germline-derived CDR1 and CDR2 are MNHEY and SMNVEV (reference sequence). CDR3 DNA: TGTGCCAGCAGTTTTTTAGGACTGAACACTGAAGCTTTCTTT. Translated: CASSFLGLNTEAFF.

This clonotype came up many times. The chain couples TRBV27 to TRBJ1-6; D unresolved. Germline CDR1 is MNHEY and CDR2 is SMNVEV (reference sequence). The ends were cut back, 0 bases at V and 10 bases at J, with 13 bases in the middle. This CDR3 is built from 15 residues. This CDR3 reads CASSLSTLLRSPLHF. DNA for the CDR3: TGTGCCAGCAGTTTATCGACCCTCCTCCGATCACCCCTCCACTTT.

The rearrangement joins TRBV9 to TRBJ1-1; D is uncertain. Between the trimmed V and J ends, which lost 0 bases and 1 base, there was a span of 4 bases. CDR3 size: 13 residues. Germline values: CDR1 SGDLS, CDR2 YYNGEE. CDR3 bases: TGTGCCAGCAGCGTAGTTCGGAACACTGAAGCTTTCTTT. It specifies CASSVVRNTEAFF.

This clonotype was detected many times. V usage is TRBV6-1 and J usage is TRBJ1-1, with 8 bases fitting TRBD1. CDR1 is MNHNS and CDR2 is SASEGT in the germline V gene. This CDR3 is 14 amino acids long. Trimming removed 4 bases from V and 3 bases from J; junction bases left unmatched: 4. This chain's CDR3 is CASSVLQGDTEAFF. In nucleotides, the CDR3 is TGTGCCAGCAGTGTTTTACAGGGGGACACTGAAGCTTTCTTT.

This clonotype rates as medium-sized. The chain links TRBV27 to TRBJ2-7; tentative D call: TRBD1 (5 bases). The CDR3 has 14 residues. Trimming cost V 6 bases and J 0 bases, with 12 bases left between them. Germline CDR1 reads MNHEY; CDR2 reads SMNVEV (reference sequence). The CDR3 DNA follows: TGTGCCAGCAGGTGGAGACAGAGCTCCTACGAGCAGTACTTC. This sequence encodes CASRWRQSSYEQYF.

This clonotype was recorded a few times. This chain connects TRBV12-3 or TRBV12-4 to TRBJ2-3; 10 positions agree with TRBD2. The CDR3 sequence is 15 residues long. V lost 4 bases and J lost 6; bases outside the gene matches: 7. CDR3 loop: CASSSQGAGGDTQYF. CDR3 in DNA: TGTGCCAGCAGTTCCCAGGGAGCGGGGGGGGATACGCAGTATTTT.

This clonotype was seen ten or more times. The chain recombines TRBV10-3 with TRBJ2-1; TRBD2 might be the D (6 bases). Looked up from germline, CDR1 is ENHRY and CDR2 is SYGVKD. CDR3 length: 15 residues. Trimming removed 3 bases from V and 2 bases from J, with 11 bases in between. The CDR3 bases are TGTGCCATCAGTGAAACCGGGACTCCCTACAATGAGCAGTTCTTC. As protein: CAISETGTPYNEQFF.

Ten or more counts support this clonotype. The chain combines TRBV20-1 with TRBJ1-4; 9 bases line up with TRBD1. The germline V gene has CDR1 DFQATT and CDR2 SNEGSKA (reference sequence). V lost 4 bases and J lost 2; bases outside the gene matches: 5. This CDR3 is built from 15 residues. The CDR3 region is CSATRTGATNEKLFF. Written as DNA, the CDR3 is TGCAGTGCTACCCGGACAGGGGCGACTAATGAAAAACTGTTTTTT.